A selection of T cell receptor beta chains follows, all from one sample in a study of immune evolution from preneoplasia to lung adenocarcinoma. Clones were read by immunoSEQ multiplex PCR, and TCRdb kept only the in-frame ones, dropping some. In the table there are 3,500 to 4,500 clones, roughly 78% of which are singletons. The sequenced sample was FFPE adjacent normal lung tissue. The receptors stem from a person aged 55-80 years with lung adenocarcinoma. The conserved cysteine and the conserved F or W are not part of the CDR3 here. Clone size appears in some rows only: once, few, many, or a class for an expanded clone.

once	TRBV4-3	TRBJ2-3	ASSQDPAGVDSDTQY
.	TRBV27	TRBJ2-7	ASSSLAGTGGFEQY
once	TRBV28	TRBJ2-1	ASGGLSYNEQF
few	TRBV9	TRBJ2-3	ASSVGSELSTDTQY
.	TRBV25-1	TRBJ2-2	ASSDIANTGELF
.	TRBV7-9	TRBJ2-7	ASSAPGLAGGYEQY
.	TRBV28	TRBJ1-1	ASSVSTEAF
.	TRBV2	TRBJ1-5	ASSEATGLSQPQH
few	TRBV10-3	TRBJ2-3	AIREAGPRPDTQY
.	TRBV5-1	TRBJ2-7	ASSLANGSPRY
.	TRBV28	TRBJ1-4	ASSLGGFQEKLF
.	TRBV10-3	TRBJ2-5	AIGSGGQETQY
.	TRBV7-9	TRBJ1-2	ASSPGQTYGYT
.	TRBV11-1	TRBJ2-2	ASSLGQGHTGELF
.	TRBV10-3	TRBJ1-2	AISESERGSRYSYT
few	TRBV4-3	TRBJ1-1	ASSQDIRSTEAF
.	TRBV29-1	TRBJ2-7	SVTTSSYEQY
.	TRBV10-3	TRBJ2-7	AISADPLAHSYEQY
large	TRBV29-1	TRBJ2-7	SVAASGSSYEQY
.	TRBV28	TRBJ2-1	ASKLSDSYNEQF
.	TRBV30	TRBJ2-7	ALGMNAYEQY
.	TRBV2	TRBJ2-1	ASGGTSGTRDEQF